A selection of T cell receptor beta chains follows, all from one sample in a study of early T cells in non-severe SARS-CoV-2 infection. TCRdb called the 5' RACE reads again in MiXCR, with one record for every CDR3 protein. The sample records tens of thousands of distinct CDR3 sequences, around 13% being singletons. Sequenced sample: whole blood. These receptors all come from an adult who was a healthcare worker with PCR-confirmed SARS-CoV-2 infection or an uninfected control (not recorded which). The CDR3 runs from the conserved cysteine through the conserved F or W. Fields, in order: V gene, D gene, J gene, clone size, CDR3 protein, CDR3 DNA. The D gene is left open where the match is weak. For some rows the clone size is stated as once, few or many, or as a class when expanded; others skip it.

TRBV2,NA,TRBJ2-7,few,CASSEAVQQYF,TGTGCCAGCAGTGAAGCGGTGCAGCAGTACTTC
TRBV5-1,NA,TRBJ2-7,NA,CASSLEAAYVQYF,TGCGCCAGCAGCTTGGAGGCAGCCTACGTGCAGTACTTC
TRBV20-1,NA,TRBJ2-7,many,CSARDTQGKSYEQYF,TGCAGTGCTAGAGATACCCAGGGCAAGTCCTACGAGCAGTACTTC
TRBV12-5,TRBD2,TRBJ2-1,few,CASVRTSGVHEQFF,TGTGCTAGTGTTCGGACTAGCGGGGTCCATGAGCAGTTCTTC
TRBV3-1,NA,TRBJ2-1,few,CASSQEPPGVAYNEQFF,TGTGCCAGCAGCCAAGAACCCCCCGGGGTCGCCTACAATGAGCAGTTCTTC
TRBV7-2,NA,TRBJ2-7,NA,CASSLLAESYYEQYF,TGTGCCAGCAGCTTATTGGCTGAGTCATACTACGAGCAGTACTTC
TRBV27,NA,TRBJ1-2,few,CASSLGRGAHYGYTF,TGTGCCAGCAGTTTAGGCAGGGGAGCCCACTATGGCTACACCTTC
TRBV9,NA,TRBJ1-1,NA,CASSVEGLSTEAFF,TGTGCCAGCAGCGTTGAAGGCCTTTCGACTGAAGCTTTCTTT
TRBV10-3,TRBD2,TRBJ2-7,NA,CAISEPDGGAYEQYF,TGTGCCATCAGTGAGCCTGACGGGGGGGCCTACGAGCAGTACTTC
TRBV7-9,TRBD1,TRBJ2-7,few,CASSQDRGEQYF,TGTGCCAGCAGCCAGGACAGGGGCGAGCAGTACTTC
TRBV2,NA,TRBJ2-1,NA,CASSEALQAGAQFF,TGTGCCAGCAGTGAAGCGCTTCAGGCGGGGGCGCAGTTCTTC
TRBV6-5,NA,TRBJ2-7,many,CASRGVDRDEQYF,TGTGCCAGCAGGGGGGTAGATCGAGACGAGCAGTACTTC
TRBV3-1,NA,TRBJ2-1,NA,CASSPRFSSGYNEQFF,TGTGCCAGCAGCCCCAGATTCTCGTCAGGGTACAATGAGCAGTTCTTC
TRBV7-9,NA,TRBJ2-3,many,CASSLAAEADTQYF,TGTGCCAGCAGCTTAGCCGCTGAAGCAGATACGCAGTATTTT
TRBV3-1,TRBD2,TRBJ2-6,many,CASSQVSLAGRESSGANVLTF,TGTGCCAGCAGCCAAGTATCACTAGCGGGGCGAGAGAGCTCTGGGGCCAACGTCCTGACTTTC
TRBV6-5,NA,TRBJ1-1,few,CASSGSRRNTEAFF,TGTGCCAGCAGCGGGTCCAGGAGGAACACTGAAGCTTTCTTT
TRBV5-1,NA,TRBJ1-1,NA,CASSFSLENTEAFF,TGCGCCAGCAGCTTCTCCCTAGAGAACACTGAAGCTTTCTTT
TRBV6-6,TRBD2,TRBJ2-1,many,CASSPTTSGAYNEQFF,TGTGCCAGCAGTCCTACGACTAGCGGGGCCTACAATGAGCAGTTCTTC
TRBV27,NA,TRBJ2-2,few,CASSTRQGSTGELFF,TGTGCCAGCAGTACCCGGCAGGGTAGCACCGGGGAGCTGTTTTTT
TRBV4-1,TRBD1,TRBJ1-1,NA,CASSQRQGATNTEAFF,TGCGCCAGCAGCCAAAGACAGGGGGCGACGAACACTGAAGCTTTCTTT
TRBV3-1,TRBD1,TRBJ1-3,once,CASTTGGYGNTIYF,TGTGCCAGCACCACAGGGGGCTACGGAAACACCATATATTTT
TRBV20-1,TRBD1,TRBJ2-5,few,CSAPQGGGETQYF,TGCAGTGCCCCACAGGGGGGAGGAGAGACCCAGTACTTC
TRBV6-2/TRBV6-3,TRBD1,TRBJ2-2,many,CASNPGQEVNTGELFF,TGTGCCAGCAACCCAGGACAGGAGGTTAACACCGGGGAGCTGTTTTTT
TRBV6-5,TRBD1,TRBJ1-2,NA,CASSSAGTGYGYTF,TGTGCCAGCAGTTCGGCCGGGACAGGCTATGGCTACACCTTC
TRBV6-6,TRBD1,TRBJ2-7,many,CASSWTGIAYEQYF,TGTGCCAGCAGCTGGACAGGTATAGCCTACGAGCAGTACTTC
TRBV9,NA,TRBJ2-3,few,CASSAPQGGQELDGPTDTQYF,TGTGCCAGCAGCGCACCCCAGGGGGGGCAAGAATTGGACGGCCCCACAGATACGCAGTATTTT
TRBV6-2/TRBV6-3,TRBD1,TRBJ2-7,many,CASSDRDRPYEQYF,TGTGCCAGCAGCGACCGGGACAGACCCTACGAGCAGTACTTC
TRBV7-8,NA,TRBJ2-4,NA,CASSAVVARSARTHIQYF,TGTGCCAGCAGCGCCGTTGTCGCACGTTCCGCAAGGACACACATTCAGTACTTC
TRBV27,TRBD1,TRBJ1-4,NA,CASSLAGGEKLFF,TGTGCCAGCAGTTTGGCAGGGGGTGAAAAACTGTTTTTT
TRBV7-2,NA,TRBJ2-2,few,CASSLDTGKLFF,TGTGCCAGCAGCTTAGACACCGGGAAGCTGTTTTTT
TRBV30,NA,TRBJ1-5,many,CAWSVRMGNQPQHF,TGTGCCTGGAGTGTCAGGATGGGCAATCAGCCCCAGCATTTT
TRBV5-4,NA,TRBJ1-5,NA,CASSWGGGGNQPQHF,TGTGCCAGCAGCTGGGGGGGAGGAGGAAATCAGCCCCAGCATTTT
TRBV4-1,TRBD2,TRBJ2-2,NA,CASSQRRGGTRNTGELFF,TGCGCCAGCAGCCAACGAAGGGGAGGGACCCGGAACACCGGGGAGCTGTTTTTT
TRBV7-3,NA,TRBJ2-3,NA,CVSSFLSGTGTDTQYF,TGTGTCAGCAGCTTCTTATCCGGGACTGGGACAGATACGCAGTATTTT
TRBV7-2,NA,TRBJ2-1,many,CASSPRVNEQFF,TGTGCCAGCAGCCCTAGAGTGAATGAGCAGTTCTTC
TRBV20-1,NA,TRBJ2-1,many,CSLGARYNEQFF,TGCAGTTTGGGGGCAAGGTACAATGAGCAGTTCTTC
TRBV10-2,NA,TRBJ2-1,many,CASSDRTGSTGDEQFF,TGCGCCAGCAGTGACCGTACAGGGTCCACGGGGGATGAGCAGTTCTTC
TRBV6-6,NA,TRBJ2-2,many,CASSYSLAGELFF,TGTGCCAGCAGTTACTCATTAGCCGGGGAGCTGTTTTTT
TRBV12-3/TRBV12-4,NA,TRBJ2-1,NA,CASSLSSGSSYNEQFF,TGTGCCAGCAGCCTTTCCTCGGGAAGCTCCTACAATGAGCAGTTCTTC
TRBV5-4,TRBD1,TRBJ1-1,few,CASSTDRVTEAFF,TGTGCCAGCAGCACGGACAGGGTAACTGAAGCTTTCTTT
TRBV20-1,NA,TRBJ1-1,few,CSALSEGNTEAFF,TGCAGTGCTCTTTCAGAGGGGAACACTGAAGCTTTCTTT
TRBV15,NA,TRBJ2-1,NA,CATSRGRGVNNEQFF,TGTGCCACCAGCAGAGGCCGAGGAGTAAACAATGAGCAGTTCTTC
TRBV7-2,TRBD2,TRBJ2-5,NA,CASSWGGGGAQETQYF,TGTGCCAGCAGCTGGGGCGGCGGGGGGGCCCAAGAGACCCAGTACTTC
TRBV12-3/TRBV12-4,NA,TRBJ1-1,many,CASSPRARLTEAFF,TGTGCCAGCAGTCCCCGGGCCAGGCTCACTGAAGCTTTCTTT
TRBV14,NA,TRBJ2-7,many,CASSQGGGVGEQYF,TGTGCCAGCAGCCAAGGTGGAGGGGTCGGCGAGCAGTACTTC
TRBV6-1,TRBD1,TRBJ2-7,NA,CASSGTGVGYEQYF,TGTGCCAGCAGTGGGACAGGGGTGGGTTACGAGCAGTACTTC
TRBV3-1,NA,TRBJ1-1,NA,CASSQDGWSTEAFF,TGTGCCAGCAGCCAAGACGGTTGGAGCACTGAAGCTTTCTTT
TRBV3-1,TRBD1,TRBJ1-1,few,CASRTGVGTEAFF,TGTGCCAGCAGAACAGGGGTGGGCACTGAAGCTTTCTTT
TRBV12-3/TRBV12-4,TRBD2,TRBJ2-1,few,CASSPGGSSYNEQFF,TGTGCCAGCAGTCCGGGGGGGAGCTCCTACAATGAGCAGTTCTTC
TRBV19,NA,TRBJ1-1,many,CASSIWDNTEAFF,TGTGCCAGTAGTATTTGGGATAACACTGAAGCTTTCTTT
TRBV4-3,NA,TRBJ1-4,NA,CASSQRQGGEKLFF,TGCGCCAGCAGCCAAAGGCAGGGTGGGGAAAAACTGTTTTTT
TRBV19,TRBD2,TRBJ2-2,NA,CASKRESGGTTSTGELFF,TGTGCCAGTAAAAGGGAAAGCGGGGGCACCACCTCCACCGGGGAGCTGTTTTTT
TRBV6-2/TRBV6-3,NA,TRBJ2-7,few,CASSFQGRGEQYF,TGTGCCAGCAGTTTCCAGGGCCGGGGAGAGCAGTACTTC
TRBV13,NA,TRBJ2-7,few,CASSGGGDTYEQYF,TGTGCCAGCAGTGGGGGAGGGGACACCTACGAGCAGTACTTC
TRBV7-6,NA,TRBJ2-3,many,CASSLLRGEHTDTQYF,TGTGCCAGCAGCTTACTGCGGGGAGAACACACAGATACGCAGTATTTT